This is a list of T cell receptor beta chains from one sample in a study of cytotoxic CD8 clonotypes in ibrutinib-treated CLL. Assay used: immunoSEQ multiplex PCR; TCRdb lists only in-frame clones, some missing. The data hold about 25,000 clones, with about 67% observed a single time. The specimen was PBMCs, collected after 12 months of ibrutinib treatment. These receptors came from a human donor with chronic lymphocytic leukemia. CDR3s include the opening cysteine and the closing phenylalanine or tryptophan. The order of the fields is V gene, J gene, D gene, clone size, CDR3 protein, CDR3 DNA. The D gene is left open where the match is weak. Rows may omit the clone size; those that give it use once, few, many or a size class.

TRBV30	TRBJ2-6	TRBD1	NA	CAWSVLRQGAPRGTSGANVLTF	TGTGCCTGGAGTGTATTGAGGCAGGGGGCGCCCCGGGGGACCTCTGGGGCCAACGTCCTGACTTTC
TRBV15	TRBJ2-2	NA	few	CATSRGPGELFF	TGTGCCACCAGCAGAGGGCCCGGGGAGCTGTTTTTT
TRBV29-1	TRBJ2-5	NA	many	CSVLPRGAPETQYF	TGCAGCGTTCTTCCCCGGGGGGCCCCGGAGACCCAGTACTTC
TRBV6-5	TRBJ2-1	TRBD1	NA	CASRTGGTSYNEQFF	TGTGCCAGTAGGACAGGGGGGACCTCCTACAATGAGCAGTTCTTC
TRBV5-4	TRBJ2-3	NA	few	CASTPRGAGKDTQYF	TGTGCCAGCACCCCTCGGGGGGCAGGTAAAGATACGCAGTATTTT
TRBV7-9	TRBJ1-6	TRBD1	NA	CASGGTGLNSPLHF	TGTGCCAGCGGAGGGACAGGACTAAATTCACCCCTCCACTTT
TRBV7-8	TRBJ2-4	TRBD2	NA	CASRSSGGNIQYF	TGTGCCAGCAGAAGCAGCGGGGGAAACATTCAGTACTTC
TRBV9	TRBJ1-4	NA	NA	CASSVSGRGATNEKLFF	TGTGCCAGCAGCGTCTCAGGGCGGGGGGCAACTAATGAAAAACTGTTTTTT
TRBV5-4	TRBJ1-4	NA	NA	CASSRRGGTNEKLFF	TGTGCCAGCAGCCGGAGGGGTGGAACTAATGAAAAACTGTTTTTT
TRBV7-9	TRBJ1-2	TRBD1	NA	CASTKLGGAAYGYTF	TGTGCCAGCACAAAATTAGGGGGCGCAGCCTATGGCTACACCTTC
TRBV2	TRBJ1-5	NA	NA	CASMKGPHQPQHF	TGTGCCAGCATGAAGGGGCCCCATCAGCCCCAGCATTTT
TRBV19	TRBJ2-1	NA	once	CASSMGAVYNEQFF	TGTGCCAGTAGTATGGGGGCCGTCTACAATGAGCAGTTCTTC
TRBV21-1	TRBJ2-1	NA	NA	CASSGGTSGGYNEQFF	TGTGCCAGCAGCGGAGGGACTAGCGGGGGATACAATGAGCAGTTCTTC
TRBV5-1	TRBJ2-2	NA	NA	CASSLNREGGELFF	TGCGCCAGCAGCCTTAACAGGGAGGGCGGGGAGCTGTTTTTT
TRBV5-6	TRBJ2-5	NA	NA	CASSRDRQGRGQETQYF	TGTGCCAGCAGCCGCGATAGGCAGGGGAGAGGGCAAGAGACCCAGTACTTC
TRBV28	TRBJ2-7	TRBD2	NA	CASSAAGGPYEQYF	TGTGCCAGCAGCGCAGCGGGGGGCCCCTACGAGCAGTACTTC
TRBV19	TRBJ2-2	NA	NA	CASSILRNTGELFF	TGTGCCAGTAGTATATTAAGGAACACCGGGGAGCTGTTTTTT
TRBV9	TRBJ1-1	NA	NA	CASSVAVGATEAFF	TGTGCCAGCAGCGTAGCTGTAGGGGCTACTGAAGCTTTCTTT
TRBV7-3	TRBJ2-2	TRBD1	NA	CASSLRQGNTGELFF	TGTGCCAGCAGCTTAAGACAGGGAAATACCGGGGAGCTGTTTTTT
TRBV2	TRBJ2-5	TRBD1	NA	CASSLTGVQETQYF	TGTGCCAGCAGTCTAACAGGGGTCCAAGAGACCCAGTACTTC
TRBV2	TRBJ1-5	NA	few	CASSTGRAQHF	TGTGCCAGCAGTACGGGCAGGGCCCAGCATTTT
TRBV9	TRBJ1-2	NA	few	CASSAALGLYGYTF	TGTGCCAGCAGCGCCGCCCTGGGACTCTATGGCTACACCTTC
TRBV11-3	TRBJ2-1	NA	few	CASSRGDEQFF	TGTGCCAGCAGCCGAGGGGATGAGCAGTTCTTC
TRBV18	TRBJ1-2	NA	NA	CASSPVRDSSSNYGYTF	TGTGCCAGCTCACCGGTCCGCGACAGTTCCTCTAACTATGGCTACACCTTC
TRBV9	TRBJ1-1	NA	once	CASSVGAGGANTEAFF	TGTGCCAGCAGCGTAGGGGCGGGAGGGGCGAACACTGAAGCTTTCTTT
TRBV7-3	TRBJ1-1	NA	NA	CASSSSPGTTEAFF	TGTGCCAGCAGCTCCTCTCCAGGGACCACTGAAGCTTTCTTT
TRBV9	TRBJ1-2	NA	NA	CASSVGGMGTAAGYTF	TGTGCCAGCAGCGTAGGAGGCATGGGAACGGCGGCTGGCTACACCTTC
TRBV6-6	TRBJ2-1	TRBD2	NA	CASGRTSGGNNEQFF	TGTGCCAGCGGCCGGACTAGCGGGGGCAACAATGAGCAGTTCTTC
TRBV5-6	TRBJ2-5	NA	NA	CASSLAAQETQYF	TGTGCCAGCAGCTTGGCAGCCCAAGAGACCCAGTACTTC